These 9 T cell receptor beta chains were all obtained from the same sample, sequenced in a study of T cell responses to AZD1222 COVID-19 vaccine. Sequencing was performed with immunoSEQ multiplex PCR; in TCRdb, only in-frame clones are kept and a portion is missing. The sample includes hundreds of thousands of clones, 90% to 95% seen only once; the top ten take approximately 1%. The sequencing here drew on peripheral blood, taken on day 0 of MenACWY control vaccination. The source of these receptors is an adult in good health.

The chain carries TRBV5-1 and TRBJ1-5; the match to TRBD1 covers 7 bases. The CDR3 runs 14 residues. Germline V lookup: CDR1 SGHRS, CDR2 YFSETQ. With V trimmed by 3 bases and J by 5 bases, 5 bases remained unmatched. CDR3 residues: CASSYETGHQPQHF. CDR3 bases: TGCGCCAGCAGCTACGAGACAGGGCATCAGCCCCAGCATTTT.

This clone turned up a few times. This CDR3 is CASSRDRGEKLFF. In DNA, the CDR3 is TGTGCCAGCAGCCGGGACCGTGGTGAAAAACTGTTTTTT. The chain has TRBV6-5 and TRBJ1-4, with TRBD1 as a possible D gene (5 bases). CDR3 size: 13 residues. Germline V gene lookup returns CDR1 MNHEY and CDR2 SVGAGI. Trimming removed 6 bases at V and 7 bases at J, with 12 bases between.

V usage is TRBV3-1 (or the pseudogene TRBV3-2) and J usage is TRBJ2-5; TRBD2 matches at 14 bases. There are 15 residues in the CDR3. The V segment lost 5 bases and the J segment 4 bases; nucleotides outside the gene matches: 3. CDR1 LGHDT and CDR2 YNNKEL come from the germline V gene (reference sequence). CDR3 sequence reads: CASSRTSGGLETQYF. The DNA for the CDR3 is TGTGCCAGCAGCAGGACTAGCGGGGGGCTAGAGACCCAGTACTTC.

The table lists this clone with a few counts. The rearrangement links TRBV2 to TRBJ1-5; no clear D gene. The CDR3 runs 15 residues. V was cut by 2 bases and J by 0 bases, with 8 bases left in between. Germline CDR1 is SNHLY and CDR2 is FYNNEI. This chain's CDR3 is CASSESEYSNQPQHF. CDR3 DNA sequence: TGTGCCAGCAGTGAAAGCGAGTATAGCAATCAGCCCCAGCATTTT.

The chain links TRBV4-1 to TRBJ1-5; D remains ambiguous. Germline-derived CDR1 and CDR2 are MGHRA and YSYEKL. Trimming pared 0 bases from V and 4 bases from J, leaving 10 bases between. The CDR3 runs 15 residues. CDR3 amino acids: CASSQEGPGNQPQHF. DNA for the CDR3: TGCGCCAGCAGCCAAGAAGGTCCGGGGAATCAGCCCCAGCATTTT.

The chain has TRBV2 and TRBJ1-2; D is possibly TRBD1 (5 bases). The CDR3 runs 13 residues. Germline CDR1 is SNHLY and CDR2 is FYNNEI. V lost 7 bases and J 0 bases, leaving 9 bases between the germline ends. This chain's CDR3 is CASNQGPNYGYTF. The DNA for the CDR3 is TGTGCCAGCAACCAGGGCCCTAACTATGGCTACACCTTC.

The chain uses TRBV27 and TRBJ1-1, with 10 bases fitting TRBD1. V lost 2 bases, J lost 1 base, and 4 bases stayed unmatched. Germline CDR1 and CDR2: MNHEY and SMNVEV (reference sequence). The length of the CDR3 is 16 residues. The chain's CDR3 is CASSLRDRGENTEAFF. CDR3 nucleotide sequence: TGTGCCAGCAGTTTACGGGACAGGGGTGAGAACACTGAAGCTTTCTTT.

The chain recombines TRBV19 with TRBJ1-5; the D is unclear. This CDR3 spans 13 amino acids. Trimming shortened V by 2 bases and J by 3 bases, and 5 bases separated the two germline ends. Germline lookup yields CDR1 LNHDA and CDR2 SQIVND (reference sequence). The CDR3 protein is CASSIWPNQPQHF. The CDR3 DNA follows: TGTGCCAGTAGTATATGGCCCAATCAGCCCCAGCATTTT.

V is TRBV7-3 and J is TRBJ2-1; 7 bases agree with TRBD2. The V segment lost 2 bases and the J segment 9 bases; nucleotides outside the gene matches: 4. The CDR3 is 13 residues long. CDR1 is SGHTA and CDR2 is FQGTGA in the germline V gene. In DNA, the CDR3 is TGTGCCAGCAGCTTAGCGGGGGTGGGTGAGCAGTTCTTC. Translation: CASSLAGVGEQFF.